This is a list of T cell receptor beta chains from one sample in a study of blood T cells in healthy people across ages. In TCRdb, the 5' RACE reads were re-called with MiXCR into one record per CDR3 protein. Of about 640,000 distinct CDR3 sequences in the sample, roughly 50% were seen once. The sample comprised blood. The receptors shown here come from a man between 60 and 75 years old in good health. CDR3s include the opening cysteine and the closing phenylalanine or tryptophan. The order of the fields is V gene, clone size, D gene, J gene, CDR3 protein, CDR3 DNA. The D gene is left open where the match is weak. The listing skips clone size in some rows; elsewhere it reads once, few, many or a size class.

TRBV10-3,NA,NA,TRBJ2-1,CAISDWARETQFF,TGTGCCATCAGTGATTGGGCCCGGGAGACCCAGTTCTTC
TRBV7-9,many,NA,TRBJ2-1,CASSRDGSSYNEQFF,TGTGCCAGCAGCCGGGACGGGAGCTCCTACAATGAGCAGTTCTTC
TRBV7-6,NA,TRBD1,TRBJ2-1,CASSFRTGKSNEQFF,TGTGCCAGCAGCTTTCGGACAGGGAAATCCAATGAGCAGTTCTTC
TRBV5-1,NA,TRBD1,TRBJ2-4,CASSLWQGDAKNIQYF,TGCGCCAGCAGCTTGTGGCAGGGGGATGCCAAAAACATTCAGTACTTC
TRBV4-1,NA,NA,TRBJ2-5,CASSQVLRASQETQYF,TGCGCCAGCAGCCAAGTTCTCAGGGCGAGCCAAGAGACCCAGTACTTC
TRBV10-3,NA,NA,TRBJ2-5,CAISELGPPAETQYF,TGTGCCATCAGTGAGTTGGGACCCCCGGCAGAGACCCAGTACTTC
TRBV7-2,NA,NA,TRBJ2-5,CASSHPEQTQYF,TGTGCCAGCAGCCATCCAGAACAGACCCAGTACTTC
TRBV7-2,few,NA,TRBJ2-2,CASSPRLAGELFF,TGTGCCAGCAGCCCGAGACTAGCCGGGGAGCTGTTTTTT
TRBV27,NA,TRBD2,TRBJ2-5,CASSSRTSGNQETQYF,TGTGCCAGCAGTTCCCGGACTAGCGGGAACCAAGAGACCCAGTACTTC
TRBV7-2,few,TRBD2,TRBJ2-5,CASSLRLAQETQYF,TGTGCCAGCAGCTTACGACTAGCCCAAGAGACCCAGTACTTC
TRBV5-1,few,TRBD1,TRBJ1-2,CASSWDRADYGYTF,TGCGCCAGCAGCTGGGACAGGGCTGACTATGGCTACACCTTC
TRBV2,many,TRBD1,TRBJ2-5,CASSGTGETQYF,TGTGCCAGCAGTGGGACAGGAGAGACCCAGTACTTC
TRBV12-3/TRBV12-4,NA,NA,TRBJ1-2,CASNLSGTGYTF,TGTGCCAGCAACCTATCGGGGACAGGCTACACCTTC
TRBV7-2,NA,NA,TRBJ2-5,CASSLSGIKETQYF,TGTGCCAGCAGCCTATCCGGGATAAAAGAGACCCAGTACTTC
TRBV6-6,once,NA,TRBJ1-1,CASSSQGTDTEAFF,TGTGCCAGCAGTTCCCAGGGGACGGACACTGAAGCTTTCTTT
TRBV15,NA,NA,TRBJ2-2,CATSRDGARGSGELFF,TGTGCCACCAGCAGAGATGGGGCAAGGGGGTCCGGGGAGCTGTTTTTT
TRBV10-3,NA,NA,TRBJ2-3,CAISERSPSTDTQYF,TGTGCCATCAGTGAGCGGTCGCCTAGCACAGATACGCAGTATTTT
TRBV9,NA,NA,TRBJ2-7,CASSVAEGVYEQYF,TGTGCCAGCAGCGTAGCCGAGGGTGTCTACGAGCAGTACTTC
TRBV11-2,few,TRBD2,TRBJ2-1,CASSPRGGERGHEQFF,TGTGCCAGCAGCCCCCGGGGGGGTGAGAGAGGTCATGAGCAGTTCTTC
TRBV24-1,many,TRBD2,TRBJ2-1,CATSDSGPLAGRDEQFF,TGTGCCACCAGTGATTCAGGACCACTAGCGGGGAGGGATGAGCAGTTCTTC
TRBV10-2,NA,NA,TRBJ2-1,CASSDQTWNVQFF,TGCGCCAGCAGTGATCAAACATGGAATGTGCAGTTCTTC
TRBV7-8,NA,NA,TRBJ2-5,CASSLGIHQETQYF,TGTGCCAGCAGCTTAGGAATACACCAAGAGACCCAGTACTTC
TRBV20-1,NA,TRBD1,TRBJ1-2,CSAYRDRAIGGYTF,TGCAGTGCTTACCGGGACAGGGCGATCGGGGGCTACACCTTC
TRBV7-8,NA,NA,TRBJ1-2,CASSLELGYGYTF,TGTGCCAGCAGCTTAGAATTGGGGTATGGCTACACCTTC
TRBV2,NA,NA,TRBJ1-6,CASRTPGANSPLHF,TGTGCCAGCAGGACCCCAGGGGCTAATTCACCCCTCCACTTT
TRBV3-1,NA,NA,TRBJ1-2,CASSQALTDGYTF,TGTGCCAGCAGCCAAGCGTTAACAGATGGCTACACCTTC
TRBV13,NA,TRBD1,TRBJ1-2,CASSPTTGFYGYTF,TGTGCCAGCAGCCCCACGACAGGGTTCTATGGCTACACCTTC
TRBV12-3/TRBV12-4,NA,NA,TRBJ2-1,CASSFSESVGGVEQFF,TGTGCCAGCAGTTTTTCGGAAAGCGTCGGGGGAGTTGAGCAGTTCTTC
TRBV18,NA,NA,TRBJ1-2,CASSPQQGRNYGYTF,TGTGCCAGCTCACCCCAGCAGGGTCGCAACTATGGCTACACCTTC
TRBV9,NA,TRBD2,TRBJ2-3,CASSVPGTSGGTDTQYF,TGTGCCAGCAGCGTCCCCGGGACTAGCGGGGGCACAGATACGCAGTATTTT
TRBV12-3/TRBV12-4,NA,NA,TRBJ2-5,CASSWGGFRETQYF,TGTGCCAGCAGTTGGGGGGGCTTCCGGGAGACCCAGTACTTC
TRBV15,few,TRBD2,TRBJ2-3,CATSKGLAESTDTQYF,TGTGCCACCAGCAAAGGACTAGCGGAAAGCACAGATACGCAGTATTTT
TRBV29-1,few,TRBD1,TRBJ1-2,CSVGDRGLGYTF,TGCAGCGTAGGGGACAGGGGGCTTGGCTACACCTTC
TRBV7-6,NA,NA,TRBJ2-5,CASSFQSQETQYF,TGTGCCAGCAGCTTCCAGAGTCAAGAGACCCAGTACTTC
TRBV9,NA,NA,TRBJ2-7,CASSVGRDRTYEQYF,TGTGCCAGCAGCGTAGGCCGAGATAGGACCTACGAGCAGTACTTC
TRBV10-1,NA,NA,TRBJ2-3,CASSERQGSCAQYF,TGCGCCAGCAGTGAACGTCAGGGTTCCTGCGCGCAGTATTTT